This is a list of T cell receptor beta chains from one sample in a study of metastatic and nonmetastatic thyroid tumors. MiXCR was used by TCRdb to re-call the PCR reads. The sample holds tens of thousands of clones, 4% to 5% seen once. What was sequenced was blood. Receptors originate from a female donor with papillary thyroid cancer or a benign thyroid nodule (not recorded which). Some clones in this sample may be carry-over from other donors' samples. CDR3s include the opening cysteine and the closing phenylalanine or tryptophan. The D gene is left open where the match is weak. Not all rows give a size; the values are once, few, many and, for expanded clones, a class.

abundance,d_gene,j_gene,v_gene,CDR3nt,CDR3aa
many,-,TRBJ2-5,TRBV18,TGTGCCAGCTCAAGGGAAAGACTAGTACAGCTCCAAGAGACCCAGTACTTC,CASSRERLVQLQETQYF
few,-,TRBJ1-6,TRBV6-1,TGTGCCAGCAGTGACAACGAGAGCTCCTATAATTCACCCCTCCACTTT,CASSDNESSYNSPLHF
many,TRBD1,TRBJ1-1,TRBV6-1,TGTGCCAGCAGTCGGACAGGGGGCGCGAACACTGAAGCTTTCTTT,CASSRTGGANTEAFF
-,TRBD2,TRBJ2-3,TRBV6-1,TGTGCCAGCAGGGAACTAGCGGGAGGGACTGCGGATACGCAGTATTTT,CASRELAGGTADTQYF
many,-,TRBJ1-6,TRBV4-1,TGCGCCAGCAGCCCCCGATACATGACAGGCAGCTCCTATAATTCACCCCTCCACTTT,CASSPRYMTGSSYNSPLHF
few,-,TRBJ2-3,TRBV6-5,TGTGCCAGCAGTTACTATCGGGCTAGCACAGATACGCAGTATTTT,CASSYYRASTDTQYF
few,-,TRBJ1-5,TRBV2,TGTGCCAGCAGTAGGGGGGGTCTCAATCGGCCCCAGCATTTT,CASSRGGLNRPQHF
many,TRBD2,TRBJ2-7,TRBV29-1,TGCAGCGTTCGCGGGGGACCCCTCTACGAGCAGTACTTC,CSVRGGPLYEQYF
few,TRBD1,TRBJ1-1,TRBV6-5,TGTGCCAGCAGTTACGGGACAGGGGTGAGCACTGAAGCTTTCTTT,CASSYGTGVSTEAFF
many,TRBD2,TRBJ2-1,TRBV19,TGTGCCAGTAGTACCCCCCAAAGCGGGATAAGTAGAGATGAGCAGTTCTTC,CASSTPQSGISRDEQFF
medium-sized,-,TRBJ1-1,TRBV28,TGTGCCAGCATGTACGGGGGCTCAGCTTTCTTT,CASMYGGSAFF
many,TRBD1,TRBJ2-5,TRBV11-2,TGTGCCAGCAGCTTAGGGGACAGGGCAGAGACCCAGTACTTC,CASSLGDRAETQYF
few,-,TRBJ2-5,TRBV20-1,TGCAGTGCAGGGACGGGGGAGACCCAGTACTTC,CSAGTGETQYF
many,-,TRBJ1-2,TRBV7-8,TGTGCCAGCAGCCGTCGAGGTACCCCTTTGAGCTACACCTTC,CASSRRGTPLSYTF
few,-,TRBJ2-3,TRBV19,TGTGCCAGTAGTATAGGAGGGGCTACAGATACGCAGTATTTT,CASSIGGATDTQYF
-,TRBD1,TRBJ1-2,TRBV27,TGTGCCAGCAGTTTTGCCAATCTAGGACAGGGAAATGGCTACACCTTC,CASSFANLGQGNGYTF
many,-,TRBJ1-1,TRBV20-1,TGCAGTGCTAGAGATCGCGTGAACACTGAAGCTTTCTTT,CSARDRVNTEAFF